This TCR beta chain was found in a study of T-cell reconstitution after alpha-beta-depleted transplantation in children. Findings of the study overall: Where some patients showed high TCRbeta diversity at day 60, it came from recipient T cells and thymic progenitors that had survived. Reportedly, roughly two months post-transplant, alpha-beta T cells arose from several hundred expanded graft clones. The main origin of T-cell counts and diversity one year after transplant was newly produced T cells.

The TCRbeta library was prepared with unique molecular identifiers. TCRdb re-called the PCR reads with MiXCR, one entry per CDR3 protein. The sample lists almost 600,000 distinct CDR3 sequences, 25% to 30% occurring once. This clonotype was counted between two and nine times. Its antigen is as yet unknown. This CDR3 region has 14 residues. V shed 5 bases and J shed 0 bases, with 8 bases lying between them. The germline V gene encodes CDR1 MGHRA and CDR2 YSYEKL. This TCR came from a boy in the first two years of life with Wiskott-Aldrich syndrome, due to receive a stem cell transplant. The chain has TRBV4-1 and TRBJ2-1; no definite D call. The sequencing used PBMCs, collected before TCRalphabeta/CD19-depleted stem cell transplant. CDR3 loop: CASSKGISYNEQFF. CDR3 nucleotides: TGCGCCAGCAGCAAGGGAATCTCCTACAATGAGCAGTTCTTC.